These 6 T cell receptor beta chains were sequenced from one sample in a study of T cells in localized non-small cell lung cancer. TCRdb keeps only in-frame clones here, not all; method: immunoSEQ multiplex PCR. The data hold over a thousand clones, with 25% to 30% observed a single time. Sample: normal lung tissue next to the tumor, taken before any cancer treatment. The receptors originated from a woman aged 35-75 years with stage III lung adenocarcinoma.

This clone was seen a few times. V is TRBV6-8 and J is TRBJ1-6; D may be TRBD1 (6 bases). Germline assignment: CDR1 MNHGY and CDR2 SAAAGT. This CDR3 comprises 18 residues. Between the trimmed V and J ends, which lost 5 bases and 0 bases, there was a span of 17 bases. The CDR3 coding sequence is TGTGCCAGCAGTCTGGCTTCGACAGGAAGCTCCTATAATTCACCCCTCCACTTT. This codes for CASSLASTGSSYNSPLHF.

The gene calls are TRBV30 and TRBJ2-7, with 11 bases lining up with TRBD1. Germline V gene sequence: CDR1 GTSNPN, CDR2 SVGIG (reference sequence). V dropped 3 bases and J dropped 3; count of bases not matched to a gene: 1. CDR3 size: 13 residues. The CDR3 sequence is CAWSGTGGYEQYF. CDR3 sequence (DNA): TGTGCCTGGAGCGGGACAGGGGGCTACGAGCAGTACTTC. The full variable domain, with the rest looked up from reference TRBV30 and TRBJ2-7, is SQTIHQWPATLVQPVGSPLSLECTVEGTSNPNLYWYRQAAGRGLQLLFYSVGIGQISSEVPQNLSASRPQDRQFILSSKKLLLSDSGFYLCAWSGTGGYEQYFGPGTRLTVT.

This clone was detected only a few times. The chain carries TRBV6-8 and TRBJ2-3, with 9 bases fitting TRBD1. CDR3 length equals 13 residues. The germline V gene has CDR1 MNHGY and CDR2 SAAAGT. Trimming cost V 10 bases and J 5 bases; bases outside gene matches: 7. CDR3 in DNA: TGTGCCATATTGGACAGGGGCCGAGATACGCAGTATTTT. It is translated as CAILDRGRDTQYF.

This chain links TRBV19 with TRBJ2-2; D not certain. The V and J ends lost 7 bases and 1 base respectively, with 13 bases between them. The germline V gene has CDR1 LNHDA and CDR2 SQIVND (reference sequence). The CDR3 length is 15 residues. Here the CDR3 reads CASNGVPMNTGELFF. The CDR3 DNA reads TGTGCCAGTAACGGTGTTCCAATGAACACCGGGGAGCTGTTTTTT.

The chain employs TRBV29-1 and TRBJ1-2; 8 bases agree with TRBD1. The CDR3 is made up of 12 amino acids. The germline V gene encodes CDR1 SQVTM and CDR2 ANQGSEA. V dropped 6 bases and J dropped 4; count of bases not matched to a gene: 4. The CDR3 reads CSVDRGGYGYTF. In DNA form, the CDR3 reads TGCAGCGTCGACAGGGGAGGCTATGGCTACACCTTC.

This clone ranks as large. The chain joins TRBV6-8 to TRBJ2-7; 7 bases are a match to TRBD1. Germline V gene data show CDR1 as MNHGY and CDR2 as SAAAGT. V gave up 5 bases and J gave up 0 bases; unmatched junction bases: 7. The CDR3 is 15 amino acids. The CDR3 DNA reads TGTGCCAGCAGTGCCCCGGGACAGAGCTCCTACGAGCAGTACTTC. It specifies CASSAPGQSSYEQYF.